These 19 T cell receptor beta chains were all obtained from the same sample, sequenced in a study of blood T cell repertoires in COVID-19. The data were produced by immunoSEQ multiplex PCR, yet TCRdb's version contains in-frame clones alone and is incomplete. The sample carries just over 300,000 clones, over 75% recorded once. Sequencing used PBMCs or T cells enriched from blood (not recorded which). The receptors shown here come from a man aged 25 to 45 who had recovered from COVID-19.

The chain combines TRBV14 with TRBJ1-2, with D possibly being TRBD1 (6 bases). CDR1 SGHDN and CDR2 FVKESK come from the germline V gene. The CDR3 is 14 amino acids. The V gene lost 5 bases and the J gene lost 1 base, with 11 bases spanning the gap. CDR3 coding DNA: TGTGCCAGCAGCTCAAAGGGGGTTAACTATGGCTACACCTTC. It specifies CASSSKGVNYGYTF.

V gene TRBV7-5 combines with J gene TRBJ1-1; the DNA was not compared with TRBD1, the D call given in the table. TRBV7-5 is noted as a pseudogene. This CDR3 contains 13 residues. In nucleotides, the CDR3 is TGTGTCAGAAGCTCAACAGGGAACACTGAAGCTTTCTTT. This translates into CVRSSTGNTEAFF.

This chain connects TRBV27 to TRBJ1-6; D gene unclear. V dropped 2 bases and J dropped 0 bases, with 8 bases sitting between them. The CDR3 covers 16 residues. Germline CDR1 and CDR2: MNHEY and SMNVEV (reference sequence). The CDR3 is CASSLRAGSYNSPLHF. CDR3 nucleotides: TGTGCCAGCAGTTTAAGAGCGGGCTCCTATAATTCACCCCTCCACTTT.

The chain links TRBV7-8 to TRBJ1-1, with D possibly being TRBD1 (6 bases). Germline CDR1 reads SGHVS; CDR2 reads FQNEAQ. The CDR3 totals 14 residues. V lost 3 bases, J lost 5 bases, and 13 bases lay in between. In nucleotides, the CDR3 is TGTGCCAGCAGCTTCAGGGGCGTTGGGACTGAAGCTTTCTTT. Translation gives CASSFRGVGTEAFF. Together with reference TRBV7-8 and TRBJ1-1, the CDR3 gives the full variable domain: GAGVSQSPRYKVAKRGQDVALRCDPISGHVSLFWYQQALGQGPEFLTYFQNEAQLDKSGLPSDRFFAERPEGSVSTLKIQRTQQEDSAVYLCASSFRGVGTEAFFGQGTRLTVV.

The chain uses TRBV3-1 (or the pseudogene TRBV3-2) and TRBJ2-3; 7 bases map to TRBD2. Looked up from germline, CDR1 is LGHDT and CDR2 is YNNKEL (reference sequence). The CDR3 has 18 residues. V was clipped by 0 bases and J by 4 bases; unmatched bases: 13. In DNA, the CDR3 is TGTGCCAGCAGCCAAGATCTACTCGGCGGGAGAAACGCAGATACGCAGTATTTT. Translated: CASSQDLLGGRNADTQYF.

V usage is TRBV28 and J usage is TRBJ1-5, with 8 bases aligning to TRBD1. The CDR3 sequence is 15 residues long. V dropped 6 bases and J dropped 3; count of bases not matched to a gene: 7. CDR1 MDHEN and CDR2 SYDVKM come from the germline V gene. The CDR3 DNA follows: TGTGCCAGCAGCCACCCGGACAGGGTCAATCAGCCCCAGCATTTT. Translating gives CASSHPDRVNQPQHF.

The chain couples TRBV7-9 to TRBJ2-5, with 7 bases matching TRBD1. The V segment lost 5 bases and the J segment 4 bases; nucleotides outside the gene matches: 16. This CDR3 spans 17 amino acids. The germline CDR1 and CDR2 sequences are SEHNR and FQNEAQ (reference sequence). The CDR3 protein is CASSHPPGTVLRETQYF. DNA for the CDR3: TGTGCCAGCAGCCACCCCCCTGGGACAGTTCTGAGAGAGACCCAGTACTTC.

The genes are TRBV2 and TRBJ2-7, with 8 nucleotides matching TRBD1. V lost 6 bases, J lost 7 bases, and 17 bases stayed unmatched. The CDR3 length is 16 residues. Looked up from germline, CDR1 is SNHLY and CDR2 is FYNNEI. CDR3 nucleotides: TGTGCCAGCAGGGGGACAGGCCCGCGGCAGGGGCAAGAGCAGTACTTC. This codes for CASRGTGPRQGQEQYF. The variable domain in full, completed from reference TRBV2 and TRBJ2-7, reads EPEVTQTPSHQVTQMGQEVILRCVPISNHLYFYWYRQILGQKVEFLVSFYNNEISEKSEIFDDQFSVERPDGSNFTLKIRSTKLEDSAMYFCASRGTGPRQGQEQYFGPGTRLTVT.

The chain is built from TRBV6-5 and TRBJ1-1; the D gene is possibly TRBD1 (5 bases). The CDR3 loop spans 14 amino acids. The V end lost 6 bases, the J end lost 5 bases, and 16 bases lay between the germline ends. Germline values: CDR1 MNHEY, CDR2 SVGAGI. The CDR3 is CASRLLQGRTEAFF. The CDR3 bases are TGTGCCAGCAGATTACTCCAGGGTAGGACTGAAGCTTTCTTT.

The genes are TRBV9 and TRBJ1-1; D is ambiguous. CDR1 SGDLS and CDR2 YYNGEE come from the germline V gene. The CDR3 runs to 19 residues. The V end was cut by 0 bases, the J end by 1 base, with 22 bases between. CDR3 region: CASSVGMIPRGLGNTEAFF. DNA of the CDR3: TGTGCCAGCAGCGTAGGAATGATCCCGCGGGGTCTCGGGAACACTGAAGCTTTCTTT.

The rearrangement links TRBV3-1 (or the pseudogene TRBV3-2) to TRBJ2-1; 9 nucleotides agree with TRBD2. Germline V lookup: CDR1 LGHDT, CDR2 YNNKEL (reference sequence). The ends lost 7 bases at V and 8 bases at J; junction bases unmatched: 15. This CDR3 is 16 amino acids long. This CDR3 is CASMASGTRGVHEQFF. In nucleotides, the CDR3 is TGTGCCAGCATGGCTAGCGGGACGCGGGGAGTCCATGAGCAGTTCTTC.

The chain couples TRBV7-8 to TRBJ2-3; possible D gene TRBD2, 6 bases. CDR3 length: 17 amino acids. CDR1 SGHVS and CDR2 FQNEAQ come from the germline V gene. Trimming pared 5 bases from V and 3 bases from J, leaving 21 bases between. The chain's CDR3 is CASSPKSVADPTDTQYF. The CDR3 bases are TGTGCCAGCAGCCCAAAGTCGGTAGCGGATCCAACAGATACGCAGTATTTT. The full variable domain, its missing parts supplied by reference TRBV7-8 and TRBJ2-3, is GAGVSQSPRYKVAKRGQDVALRCDPISGHVSLFWYQQALGQGPEFLTYFQNEAQLDKSGLPSDRFFAERPEGSVSTLKIQRTQQEDSAVYLCASSPKSVADPTDTQYFGPGTRLTVL.

Only one count was recorded for this clone. The chain combines TRBV27 with TRBJ1-6; maybe TRBD1 (5 bases). The V gene's germline CDR1 is MNHEY and CDR2 SMNVEV (reference sequence). This CDR3 contains 14 residues. V shed 7 bases and J shed 2 bases, with 9 bases lying between them. The CDR3 here is CASNGAAYNSPLHF. The CDR3 bases are TGTGCCAGCAATGGGGCGGCCTATAATTCACCCCTCCACTTT.

The chain links TRBV3-1 (or the pseudogene TRBV3-2) to TRBJ2-1, with D maybe TRBD2 (7 bases). This CDR3 is built from 16 residues. The V gene lost 0 bases and the J gene lost 2 bases, with 11 bases spanning the gap. The germline V gene has CDR1 LGHDT and CDR2 YNNKEL (reference sequence). This CDR3 is CASSQDKGGPYNEQFF. The CDR3 nucleotides are TGTGCCAGCAGCCAAGATAAGGGGGGGCCCTACAATGAGCAGTTCTTC.

V usage is TRBV6-5 and J usage is TRBJ1-3; D is unclear. Germline V CDR1 and CDR2: MNHEY, SVGAGI. This CDR3 contains 15 residues. Trimming cost V 6 bases and J 0 bases, with 12 bases left between them. For the CDR3, the DNA is TGTGCCAGCAGCCGCGACGGGAGCTCTGGAAACACCATATATTTT. It encodes CASSRDGSSGNTIYF.

The rearrangement joins TRBV5-5 to TRBJ2-1, with D possibly matching TRBD1 (6 bases). V lost 4 bases, J lost 4 bases, and 15 bases lay in between. Germline V gene data show CDR1 as SGHKS and CDR2 as YYEKEE (reference sequence). The CDR3 extends over 15 amino acids. The CDR3 DNA reads TGTGCCAGCAGCCAGGGACACGGGGTTTACAATGAGCAGTTCTTC. It encodes CASSQGHGVYNEQFF.

This chain links TRBV19 with TRBJ2-5, with TRBD1 identical over 11 bases. V gave up 5 bases and J gave up 5 bases; unmatched junction bases: 4. Germline V gene sequence: CDR1 LNHDA, CDR2 SQIVND (reference sequence). The CDR3 sequence is 14 residues long. CDR3 sequence (DNA): TGTGCCAGTAGTGGACAGGGGGCCGGGGAGACCCAGTACTTC. Protein product: CASSGQGAGETQYF.

V gene TRBV10-1 combines with J gene TRBJ2-7; tentatively, D is TRBD1 (5 bases). Germline CDR1 is WNHNN and CDR2 is SYGVQD (reference sequence). This CDR3 region has 14 residues. V dropped 3 bases and J dropped 2 bases, with 11 bases sitting between them. The DNA of the CDR3 is TGCGCCAGCAGTGAAATGAGACAGCCCTACGAGCAGTACTTC. It codes for CASSEMRQPYEQYF.

The chain employs TRBV29-1 and TRBJ2-7, with 9 positions matching TRBD2. The germline CDR1 and CDR2 sequences are SQVTM and ANQGSEA. The CDR3 has 14 amino acids. V was clipped by 6 bases and J by 0 bases; unmatched bases: 6. The CDR3 sequence: CSVGGGVLSYEQYF. For the CDR3, the DNA is TGCAGCGTCGGCGGGGGGGTCCTCTCCTACGAGCAGTACTTC.